The TCR beta chain under discussion was sequenced for a study of cytomegalovirus exposure and HLA in healthy donors. There are 15 residues in the CDR3. The ends lost 6 bases at V and 5 bases at J; junction bases unmatched: 5. CDR1 MNHEY and CDR2 SMNVEV come from the germline V gene (reference sequence). Assay: immunoSEQ multiplex PCR; the TCRdb copy retains only in-frame clones and omits some. Found here are approximately 100,000 clones, around nine tenths of them singletons; the top ten hold under 4.5%. The sequence was obtained from a woman younger than 45 in good health and CMV-seronegative. The chain uses TRBV27 and TRBJ2-2, with TRBD1 identical over 11 bases. The specimen was PBMCs. The CDR3 spells CASRAGTGGTGELFF. CDR3 coding DNA: TGTGCCAGCAGAGCCGGGACAGGGGGGACCGGGGAGCTGTTTTTT.